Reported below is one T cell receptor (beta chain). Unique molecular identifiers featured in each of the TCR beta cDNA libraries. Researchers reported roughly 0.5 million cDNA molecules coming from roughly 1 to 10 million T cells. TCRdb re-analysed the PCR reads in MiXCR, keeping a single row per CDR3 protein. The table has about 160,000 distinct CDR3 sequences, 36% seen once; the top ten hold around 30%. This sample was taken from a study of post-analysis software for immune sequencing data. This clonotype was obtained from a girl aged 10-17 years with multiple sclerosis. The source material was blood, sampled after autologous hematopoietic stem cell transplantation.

The CDR3 coding sequence is TGTGCCAGCAGTTTCACCGACGGTTCCTATGGCTACACCTTC. Encoded protein: CASSFTDGSYGYTF. This chain links TRBV12-3 or TRBV12-4 with TRBJ1-2; D gene unclear. The length of the CDR3 is 14 residues. The V gene lost 3 bases and the J gene lost 4 bases, with 12 bases spanning the gap.